This TCR beta chain was observed in a study of identical twins. The study's findings and limits: Beta out-of-frame twin sharing showed a weaker excess. Twin-shared out-of-frame alpha sequences showed excess low generation probability. In monozygotic twins, models underestimated the sharing of out-of-frame TCR alpha.

The CDR3 contains 12 residues. Germline V lookup: CDR1 ENHRY, CDR2 SYGVKD. V lost 0 bases, J lost 7 bases, and 5 bases lay in between. A universal primer site was incorporated via template switching, and the cDNA contained unique molecular identifiers. TCRdb re-called the 5' RACE reads through MiXCR, storing one row per CDR3 protein. Among hundreds of thousands of distinct CDR3 sequences listed, less than 7% were seen once. This clonotype was seen repeatedly, ten times or more. Its cognate antigen is unknown. The TCR sequence derives from a man aged 18 to 30 in good health. The chain links TRBV10-3 to TRBJ2-3; the D is unclear. The specimen sequenced was naive T cells sorted from blood. The CDR3 nucleotides read TGTGCCATCAGTGAGTCAACTCATACGCAGTATTTT. It encodes CAISESTHTQYF.